The present entry profiles one T cell receptor beta chain with its context. The CDR3 runs 15 residues. The ends lost 5 bases at V and 0 bases at J; junction bases unmatched: 6. Germline V gene data show CDR1 as LNHNV and CDR2 as YYDKDF (reference sequence). The entry originates in a study of shared clonotypes between healthy human individuals. Method: immunoSEQ multiplex PCR; TCRdb's copy keeps in-frame clones and lacks some. The repertoire holds 1,400,000 or so clones, with roughly 98.5% as singletons. The source is a man aged 25-45 years in good health. The chain has TRBV15 and TRBJ2-7; TRBD1 matches at 8 bases. Sequencing was carried out using naive CD4+ T cells sorted from blood. Described subset: CD45RA+ positively selected. Here the CDR3 reads CATSFWTGSSYEQYF. CDR3 DNA: TGTGCCACCAGCTTCTGGACAGGGAGCTCCTACGAGCAGTACTTC.